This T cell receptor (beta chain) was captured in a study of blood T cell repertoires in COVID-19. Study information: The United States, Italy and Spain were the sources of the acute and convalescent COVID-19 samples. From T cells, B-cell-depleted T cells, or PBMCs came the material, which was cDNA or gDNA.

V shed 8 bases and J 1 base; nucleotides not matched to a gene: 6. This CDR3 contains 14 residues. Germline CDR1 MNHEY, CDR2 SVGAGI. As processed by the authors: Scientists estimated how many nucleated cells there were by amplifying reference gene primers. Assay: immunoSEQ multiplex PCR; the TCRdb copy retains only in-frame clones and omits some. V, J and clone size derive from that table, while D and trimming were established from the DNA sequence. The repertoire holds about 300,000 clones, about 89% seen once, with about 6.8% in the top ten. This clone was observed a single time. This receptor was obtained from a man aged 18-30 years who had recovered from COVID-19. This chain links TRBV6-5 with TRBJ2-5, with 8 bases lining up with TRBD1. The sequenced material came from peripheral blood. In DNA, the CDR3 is TGTGCCAGCCACCGACAGGGGCGCCAAGAGACCCAGTACTTC. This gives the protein CASHRQGRQETQYF.